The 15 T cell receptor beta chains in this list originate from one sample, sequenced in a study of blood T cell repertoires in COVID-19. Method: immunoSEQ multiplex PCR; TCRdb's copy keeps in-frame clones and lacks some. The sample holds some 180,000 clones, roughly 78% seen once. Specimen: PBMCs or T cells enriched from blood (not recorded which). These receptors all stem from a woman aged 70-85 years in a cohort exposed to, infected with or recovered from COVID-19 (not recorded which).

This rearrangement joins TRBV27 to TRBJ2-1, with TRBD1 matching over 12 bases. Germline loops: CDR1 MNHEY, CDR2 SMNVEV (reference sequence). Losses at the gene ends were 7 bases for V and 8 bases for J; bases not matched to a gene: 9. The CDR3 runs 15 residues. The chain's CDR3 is CASTPLGQGADEQFF. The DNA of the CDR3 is TGTGCCAGCACCCCTCTGGGACAGGGGGCCGATGAGCAGTTCTTC.

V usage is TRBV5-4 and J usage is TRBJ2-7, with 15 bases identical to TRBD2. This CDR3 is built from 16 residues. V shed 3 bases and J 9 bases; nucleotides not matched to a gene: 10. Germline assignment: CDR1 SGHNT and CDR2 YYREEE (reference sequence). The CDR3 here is CASSSPGLAGGSGQYF. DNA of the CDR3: TGTGCCAGCAGCTCTCCGGGACTAGCGGGAGGTAGTGGGCAGTACTTC.

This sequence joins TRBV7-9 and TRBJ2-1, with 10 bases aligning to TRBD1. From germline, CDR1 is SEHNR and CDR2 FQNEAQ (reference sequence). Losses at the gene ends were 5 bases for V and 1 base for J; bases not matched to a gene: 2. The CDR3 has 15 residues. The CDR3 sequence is CASSRQGASYNEQFF. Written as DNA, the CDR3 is TGTGCCAGCAGCCGACAGGGGGCGTCCTACAATGAGCAGTTCTTC.

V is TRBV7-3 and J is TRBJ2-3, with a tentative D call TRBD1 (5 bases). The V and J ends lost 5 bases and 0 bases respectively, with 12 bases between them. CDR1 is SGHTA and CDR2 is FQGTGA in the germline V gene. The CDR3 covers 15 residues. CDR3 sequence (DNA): TGTGCCAGCAGCCGGCAGGGTTATAGCACAGATACGCAGTATTTT. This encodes CASSRQGYSTDTQYF.

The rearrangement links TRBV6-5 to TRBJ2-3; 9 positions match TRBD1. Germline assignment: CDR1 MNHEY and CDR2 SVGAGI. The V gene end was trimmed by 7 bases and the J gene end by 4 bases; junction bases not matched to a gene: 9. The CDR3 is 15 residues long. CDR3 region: CASTQGDRVPDTQYF. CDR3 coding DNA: TGTGCCAGCACCCAAGGGGACAGGGTTCCAGATACGCAGTATTTT.

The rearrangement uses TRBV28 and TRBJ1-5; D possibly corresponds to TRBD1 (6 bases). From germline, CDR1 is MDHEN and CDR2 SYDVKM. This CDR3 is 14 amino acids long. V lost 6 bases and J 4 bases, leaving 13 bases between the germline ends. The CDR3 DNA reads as TGTGCCAGCAGCGACAGGTGGGGGAATCAGCCCCAGCATTTT. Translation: CASSDRWGNQPQHF.

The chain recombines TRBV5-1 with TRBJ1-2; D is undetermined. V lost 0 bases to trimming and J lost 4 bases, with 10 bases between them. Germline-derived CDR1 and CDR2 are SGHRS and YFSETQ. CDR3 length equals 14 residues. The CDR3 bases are TGCGCCAGCAGCTTGGCCCCGGGTACCTATGGCTACACCTTC. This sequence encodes CASSLAPGTYGYTF.

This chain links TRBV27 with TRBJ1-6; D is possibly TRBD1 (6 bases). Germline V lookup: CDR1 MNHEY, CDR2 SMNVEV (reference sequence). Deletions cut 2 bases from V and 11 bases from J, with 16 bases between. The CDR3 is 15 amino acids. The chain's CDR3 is CASSLIRGAVTPLHF. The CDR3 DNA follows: TGTGCCAGCAGTTTAATCCGGGGGGCTGTGACACCCCTCCACTTT.

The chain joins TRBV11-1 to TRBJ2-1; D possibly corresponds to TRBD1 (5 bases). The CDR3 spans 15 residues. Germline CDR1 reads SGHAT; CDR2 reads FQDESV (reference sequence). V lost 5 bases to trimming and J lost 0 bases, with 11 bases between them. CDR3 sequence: CASSPSTASYNEQFF. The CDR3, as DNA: TGTGCCAGCAGCCCCTCGACAGCCTCCTACAATGAGCAGTTCTTC.

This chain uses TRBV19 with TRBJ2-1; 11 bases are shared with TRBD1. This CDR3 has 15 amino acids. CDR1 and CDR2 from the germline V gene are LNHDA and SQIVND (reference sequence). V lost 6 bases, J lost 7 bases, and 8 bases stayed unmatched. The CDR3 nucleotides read TGTGCCAGTAGCGAGATCGGGACAGGGGGAAATGAGCAGTTCTTC. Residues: CASSEIGTGGNEQFF.

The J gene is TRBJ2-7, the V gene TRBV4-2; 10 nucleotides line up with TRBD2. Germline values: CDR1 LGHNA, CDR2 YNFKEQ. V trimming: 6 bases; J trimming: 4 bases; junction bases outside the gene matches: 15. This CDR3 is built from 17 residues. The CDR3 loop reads CASSQFTGLAAIYEQYF. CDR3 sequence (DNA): TGTGCCAGCAGTCAATTCACTGGACTAGCGGCGATTTACGAGCAGTACTTC.

In nucleotides, the CDR3 is TGCGCCAGCAGCCCAGGGACATACGAGCAGTACTTC. Translated, it gives CASSPGTYEQYF. The V call is TRBV5-1, the J call TRBJ2-7; the D gene is possibly TRBD1 (6 bases). The CDR3 sequence is 12 residues long. Trimming shortened V by 4 bases and J by 4 bases, and 9 bases separated the two germline ends. Germline CDR1 reads SGHRS; CDR2 reads YFSETQ.

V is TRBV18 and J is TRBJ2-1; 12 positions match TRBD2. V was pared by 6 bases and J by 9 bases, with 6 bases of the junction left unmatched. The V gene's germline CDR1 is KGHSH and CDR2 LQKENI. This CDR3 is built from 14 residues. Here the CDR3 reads CASSPRLAGVEQFF. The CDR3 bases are TGTGCCAGCTCCCCCAGACTAGCGGGAGTTGAGCAGTTCTTC. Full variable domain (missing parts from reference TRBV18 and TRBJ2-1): NAGVMQNPRHLVRRRGQEARLRCSPMKGHSHVYWYRQLPEEGLKFMVYLQKENIIDESGMPKERFSAEFPKEGPSILRIQQVVRGDSAAYFCASSPRLAGVEQFFGPGTRLTVL.

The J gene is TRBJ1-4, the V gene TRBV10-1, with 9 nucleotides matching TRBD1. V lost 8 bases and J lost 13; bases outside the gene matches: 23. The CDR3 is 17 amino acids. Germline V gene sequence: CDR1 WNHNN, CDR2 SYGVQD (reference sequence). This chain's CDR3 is CASCQDRGSRCPMGLFF. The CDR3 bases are TGCGCCAGCTGTCAGGACAGGGGATCTCGCTGCCCGATGGGACTGTTTTTT.

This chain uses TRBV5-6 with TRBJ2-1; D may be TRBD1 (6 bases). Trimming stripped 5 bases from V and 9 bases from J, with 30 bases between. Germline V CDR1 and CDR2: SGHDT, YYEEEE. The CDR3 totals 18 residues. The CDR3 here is CASSPTYSGRGHSSEQFF. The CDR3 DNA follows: TGTGCCAGCAGTCCGACATACTCGGGCAGGGGACATTCGAGTGAGCAGTTCTTC.